This T cell receptor (beta chain) came from a study of T-cell memory formation after mild COVID-19. The 5'RACE method, run with constant-segment primers, produced TCR alpha and TCR beta cDNA libraries (carrying sample barcodes and UMIs). TCRdb fed the 5' RACE reads into MiXCR, producing one record per CDR3 protein. The data contain roughly 43,000 distinct CDR3 sequences, 9.5% of them seen just once; the ten biggest clones take up about an eighth. As regards this clonotype: Its antigen is unknown. Germline and junction disagree at one end, which may indicate a read error.

Germline values: CDR1 SGHKS, CDR2 YYEKEE (reference sequence). This CDR3 is built from 14 residues. The study, taken as a whole, reports: Memory from before infection featured some responding clones, which suggests cross-reactive memory joined. Mainly in CM and EM were contracting CD4+ clones; CD8+ were in EMRA. A balance of CD4 and CD8 characterized clones contracting day 15 to 85, whereas later expanders leaned CD4+.

V and J are TRBV5-5 and TRBJ2-3, with D unresolved. The receptor was derived from an adult woman who had mild COVID-19 (a few samples of this study predate the infection). Cell type and time point are not known. The source material was PBMCs or a T cell subset sorted from them (not recorded which). For the CDR3, the DNA is TGTGCCAGCAGCTCCGAATGGGGTGCTGATAGGCAGTATTTT. Its translation is CASSSEWGADRQYF.